This T cell receptor beta chain was identified during a study of T cells in Graves' hyperthyroidism and ophthalmopathy (dated by TCRdb to the late 2010s). Broadly, across the study: Peripheral blood was collected at initial diagnosis, before any treatment. In about six Graves' hyperthyroidism patients, the study also compared T-cell repertoires from thyroid tissue with T-cell repertoires from blood. To identify distinguishing TCR V-J signatures, a discovery cohort of 90 to 100 patients was used, comprising some 45 with Graves' ophthalmopathy and around 60 with stable Graves' hyperthyroidism. Prospective prediction of ophthalmopathy was tested in an independent validation cohort consisting of 18 hyperthyroidism patients and about 17 patients who later progressed to ophthalmopathy. After blood sampling, hyperthyroidism patients were treated with methimazole at a starting dose of 30 mg daily, and ophthalmopathy patients were treated with high-dose intravenous methylprednisolone. The roughly 90 discovery patients were divided at random into training and test sets in a 7:3 ratio. The paper describes TCR Vbeta CDR3 sequencing of 135 peripheral blood samples, made up of roughly 45 ophthalmopathy patients, 70 to 80 hyperthyroidism patients and 17 progressor patients.

Stable Graves' hyperthyroidism was defined as the absence of progression to ophthalmopathy over 18 months of follow-up. Hyperthyroidism patients were aged 18 to 65 years and newly diagnosed, with disease duration of less than 2 months. Exclusion was applied to patients with uncontrolled infections, other autoimmune diseases, pregnancy or lactation. Clinical symptoms, serum thyroxine and TRAb, thyroid ultrasound, and orbital computed tomography formed the basis for the diagnoses. PBMCs were separated from roughly 10 ml of fresh peripheral blood using Ficoll-Paque density gradient centrifugation. Total RNA was extracted using Trizol reagent, and RNA quality was assessed on an Agilent 2100 Bioanalyzer. TCR beta CDR3 regions were amplified from RNA transcripts. For the first round of RT-PCR on the TCR CDR3, the HTBI primer set was used together with the Qiagen OneStep RT-PCR kit. A second multiplex PCR round built the libraries, followed by size selection and purification. Libraries were sequenced paired-end with 100 bp reads on an Illumina HiSeq2000. Processing in the source paper ran as follows. SOAPnuke was used to process the raw data, throwing out any read that contained adapters or uncalled bases, had a mean Phred below 15, or lacked an exact constant-primer or identifier match. COPE v1.2.5 was used to merge high-quality paired reads, and clonotypes were defined as unique nucleotide sequences. Clonotypes were aligned to IMGT TRBV, TRBD and TRBJ reference segments using MiTCR v1.1. The analysis was restricted to V-J combinations with a frequency above 0.0001, which together covered 98% to 99.2% of the repertoires. A TCS score was defined as the ratio of F50 (clonal expansion) to E x V (chaos), with BLOSUM62-based TCRdist applied between CDR3 peptides within each V-J. Welch's t-statistics and random forest reduced around 510 V-J features to fewer than 15, which were used in a naive Bayes classifier (R e1071). TCRdb passed the public sequencing reads through fastp at Q25 and MiXCR, retaining productive beta sequences. Every distinct CDR3 protein forms one entry, paired with its most common genes and DNA. The V and J calls reflect TCRdb's pipeline rather than the authors' work. This sample holds approximately 740,000 distinct CDR3 sequences; around 13% were observed only once. The top ten clones comprise roughly a tenth of the sample.

Ends trimmed: V by 3 bases, J by 13 bases; bases unmatched to a gene: 4. The germline V gene encodes CDR1 SNHLY and CDR2 FYNNEI. From its cysteine to its phenylalanine, the CDR3 spans 12 amino acids. The CDR3 DNA has 36 bases and is translated from base 1. Here is what the overall study found, with its caveats: A model built on a 13 V-J signature distinguished ophthalmopathy from stable hyperthyroidism, reaching 85% to 90% sensitivity and 81.08% specificity in cross-validation and 80%/75% in testing. Most expanded thyroid clonotypes (frequency above 0.001) were also detected in blood, a finding suggesting that blood repertoires may reflect thyroid immune responses. Sample size was not statistically predetermined, and blinding of investigators to group allocation was not performed. In validation, the model predicted progression to ophthalmopathy with over 60% sensitivity and less than 75% specificity, a median of about 6.7 months before onset.

This clonotype occurred many times. It has no known antigen specificity. Base-call qualities are not available, and no considerably larger clone is one nucleotide away. Sequencing was carried out using blood. The source is a woman under 30 with Graves' hyperthyroidism. The rearrangement combines TRBV2 with TRBJ1-5; TRBD1 lines up with 9 middle nucleotides. Read as DNA, the sequence is TGTGCCAGCAGTGACACCGGGACAGGGCAGCATTTT. This gives the protein CASSDTGTGQHF.